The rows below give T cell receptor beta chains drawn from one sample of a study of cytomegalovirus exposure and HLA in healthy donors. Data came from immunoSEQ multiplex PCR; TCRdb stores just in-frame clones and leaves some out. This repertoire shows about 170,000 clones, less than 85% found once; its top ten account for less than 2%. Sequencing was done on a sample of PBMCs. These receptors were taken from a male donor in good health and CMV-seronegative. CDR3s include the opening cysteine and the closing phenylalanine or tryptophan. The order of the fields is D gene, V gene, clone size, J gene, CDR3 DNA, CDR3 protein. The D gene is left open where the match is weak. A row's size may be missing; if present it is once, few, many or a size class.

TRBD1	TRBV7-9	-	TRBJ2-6	TGTTCCAGCAGCGGAGTGCGACAGGGTTTCTCTGGGGCCAACGTCCTGACTTTC	CSSSGVRQGFSGANVLTF
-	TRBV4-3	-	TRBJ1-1	TGCGCCAGCAGCCAAGATAGAAGGGGATATCACACTGAAGCTTTCTTT	CASSQDRRGYHTEAFF
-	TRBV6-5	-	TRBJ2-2	TGTGCCAGCACCAGTCTGGTCACCGGGGAGCTGTTTTTT	CASTSLVTGELFF
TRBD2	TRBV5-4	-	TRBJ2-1	TGTGCCAGCAGCTTGGAACTAGCGAGGAACAATGAGCAGTTCTTC	CASSLELARNNEQFF
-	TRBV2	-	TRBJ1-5	TGTGCCAGCAGGGCAAATACGGGGCAGCCCCAGCATTTT	CASRANTGQPQHF
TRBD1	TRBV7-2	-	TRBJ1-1	TGTGCCAGCAGTCAGCAAATCTCAGGGGGCCTTGAAGCTTTCTTT	CASSQQISGGLEAFF
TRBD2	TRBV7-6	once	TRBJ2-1	TGTGCCAGCAGCCTACTAGCGGGAGTGGGCCCGGATGAGCAGTTCTTC	CASSLLAGVGPDEQFF
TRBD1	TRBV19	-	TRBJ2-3	TGTGCCAGTAGACGACAGGGGAGCACAGATACGCAGTATTTT	CASRRQGSTDTQYF
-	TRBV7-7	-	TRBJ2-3	TGTGCCAGCAGCTTCCGGAGCGGCACAGATACGCAGTATTTT	CASSFRSGTDTQYF
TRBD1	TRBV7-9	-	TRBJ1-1	TGTGCCAGCAGCTTCGGGACAGCGAACACTGAAGCTTTCTTT	CASSFGTANTEAFF
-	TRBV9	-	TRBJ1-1	TGTGCCAGCAGCGTAGTCGCAGGAGGAATGAACACTGAAGCTTTCTTT	CASSVVAGGMNTEAFF